The 9 T cell receptor beta chains given below trace back to one sample, sequenced in a study of T cells in localized non-small cell lung cancer. Sequencing used immunoSEQ multiplex PCR; TCRdb keeps in-frame clones, though not all of them. The sample has about 91,000 clones, approximately 90% seen once. Sequenced here: peripheral blood, sampled before any cancer treatment. The receptors stem from a man aged 35 to 69 with stage I squamous cell lung carcinoma.

The chain couples TRBV18 to TRBJ2-2; D tentatively fits TRBD1 or TRBD2 (5 bases each). The CDR3 has 16 residues. Germline CDR1 is KGHSH and CDR2 is LQKENI. Trimming removed 3 bases from V and 7 bases from J, with 18 bases in between. The CDR3 nucleotides read TGTGCCAGCTCACCGGGGGAGTCGGGTTACGGCGGGGAGCTGTTTTTT. It yields the protein CASSPGESGYGGELFF.

V and J are TRBV29-1 and TRBJ2-5; D remains unclear. This CDR3 has 14 residues. Between the trimmed V and J ends, which lost 4 bases and 5 bases, there was a span of 17 bases. The V gene's germline CDR1 is SQVTM and CDR2 ANQGSEA. In DNA form, the CDR3 reads TGCAGCGTTGGGGCTTCGCATCAGGCGGAGACCCAGTACTTC. This gives the protein CSVGASHQAETQYF.

The chain recombines TRBV4-3 with TRBJ2-7, with D possibly TRBD1 on 6 matching bases. Germline loops: CDR1 LGHNA, CDR2 YSLEER. The CDR3 length is 15 residues. Trimming pared 0 bases from V and 4 bases from J, leaving 13 bases between. The CDR3 sequence is CASSQEFPGEYEQYF. DNA for the CDR3: TGCGCCAGCAGCCAAGAATTCCCAGGGGAGTACGAGCAGTACTTC.

V is TRBV6-5 and J is TRBJ1-2; D uncertain. Germline CDR1 reads MNHEY; CDR2 reads SVGAGI. Trimming left V 8 bases short and J 3 bases short, with 13 bases between. This CDR3 spans 13 amino acids. Written as DNA, the CDR3 is TGTGCCAGCCGTTCGATTGATGACTATGGCTACACCTTC. Its translation: CASRSIDDYGYTF.

V gene TRBV28 combines with J gene TRBJ1-5; the match to TRBD1 covers 7 bases. CDR3 length: 13 residues. Germline assignment: CDR1 MDHEN and CDR2 SYDVKM. V dropped 1 base and J dropped 7; count of bases not matched to a gene: 1. The CDR3 reads CASSLYRGQPQHF. In DNA form, the CDR3 reads TGTGCCAGCAGTTTATACAGGGGACAGCCCCAGCATTTT. Full variable domain (outside the CDR3, taken from reference TRBV28 and TRBJ1-5): DVKVTQSSRYLVKRTGEKVFLECVQDMDHENMFWYRQDPGLGLRLIYFSYDVKMKEKGDIPEGYSVSREKKERFSLILESASTNQTSMYLCASSLYRGQPQHFGDGTRLSIL.

This sequence joins TRBV28 and TRBJ2-4, with a possible D match to TRBD2 (6 bases). The V end lost 3 bases, the J end lost 0 bases, and 15 bases lay between the germline ends. CDR1 and CDR2 from the germline V gene are MDHEN and SYDVKM. The CDR3 has 17 residues. CDR3 protein: CASSFLGGKKAKNIQYF. CDR3 bases: TGTGCCAGCAGTTTCCTTGGCGGGAAGAAAGCCAAAAACATTCAGTACTTC.

This clone has only a few counts. The chain recombines TRBV6-1 with TRBJ2-3; 7 bases line up with TRBD2. This CDR3 spans 16 amino acids. V lost 1 base and J lost 2; bases outside the gene matches: 6. Germline V lookup: CDR1 MNHNS, CDR2 SASEGT. The CDR3 DNA follows: TGTGCCAGCAGTGAAGAGCCAGCGGGGAACACAGATACGCAGTATTTT. It translates to CASSEEPAGNTDTQYF.

The chain uses TRBV19 and TRBJ2-6; D is possibly TRBD1 (6 bases). The CDR3 consists of 18 residues. Germline loops: CDR1 LNHDA, CDR2 SQIVND (reference sequence). V lost 1 base and J 1 base, leaving 14 bases between the germline ends. This CDR3 is CASSIGTALISGANVLTF. CDR3 DNA: TGTGCCAGTAGTATAGGGACAGCCCTAATATCTGGGGCCAACGTCCTGACTTTC.

The chain joins TRBV10-3 to TRBJ1-5; D is unclear. The germline V gene has CDR1 ENHRY and CDR2 SYGVKD. V was clipped by 4 bases and J by 4 bases, with 8 bases between them. The CDR3 sequence is 13 residues long. The CDR3 loop reads CAISASANQPQHF. CDR3 nucleotide sequence: TGTGCCATCAGTGCTAGTGCAAATCAGCCCCAGCATTTT.